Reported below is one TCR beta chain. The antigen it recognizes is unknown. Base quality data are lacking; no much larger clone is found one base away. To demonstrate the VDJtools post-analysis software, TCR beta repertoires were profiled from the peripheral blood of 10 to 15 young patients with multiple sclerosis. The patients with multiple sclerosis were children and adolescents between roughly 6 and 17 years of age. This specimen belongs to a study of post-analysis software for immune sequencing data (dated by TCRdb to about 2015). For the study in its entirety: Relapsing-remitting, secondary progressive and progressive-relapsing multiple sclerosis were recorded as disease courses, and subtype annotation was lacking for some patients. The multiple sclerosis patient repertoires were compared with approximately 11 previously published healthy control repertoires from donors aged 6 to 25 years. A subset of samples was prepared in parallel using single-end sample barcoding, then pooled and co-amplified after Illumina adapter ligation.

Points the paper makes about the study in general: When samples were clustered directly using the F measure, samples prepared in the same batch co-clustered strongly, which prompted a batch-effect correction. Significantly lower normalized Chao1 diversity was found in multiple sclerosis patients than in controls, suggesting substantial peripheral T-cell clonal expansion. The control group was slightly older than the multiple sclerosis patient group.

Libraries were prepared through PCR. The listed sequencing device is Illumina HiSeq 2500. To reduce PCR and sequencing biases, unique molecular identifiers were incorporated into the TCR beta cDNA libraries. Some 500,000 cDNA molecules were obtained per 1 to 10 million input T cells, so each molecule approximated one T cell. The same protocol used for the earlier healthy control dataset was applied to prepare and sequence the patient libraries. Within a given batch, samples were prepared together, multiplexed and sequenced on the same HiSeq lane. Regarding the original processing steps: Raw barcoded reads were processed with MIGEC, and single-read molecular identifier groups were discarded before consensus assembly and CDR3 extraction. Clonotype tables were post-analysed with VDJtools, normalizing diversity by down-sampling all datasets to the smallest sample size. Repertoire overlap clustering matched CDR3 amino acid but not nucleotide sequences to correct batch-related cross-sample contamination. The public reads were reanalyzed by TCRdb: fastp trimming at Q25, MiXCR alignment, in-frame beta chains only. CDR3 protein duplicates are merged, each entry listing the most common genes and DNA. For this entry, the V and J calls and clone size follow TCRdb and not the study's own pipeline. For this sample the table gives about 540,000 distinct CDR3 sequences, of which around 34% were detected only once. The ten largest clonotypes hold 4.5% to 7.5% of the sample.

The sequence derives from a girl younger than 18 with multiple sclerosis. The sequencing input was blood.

This receptor has the CDR3 CASSQDGAANYGYTF. In nucleotides, the sequence is TGCGCCAGCAGCCAGGACGGGGCAGCTAACTATGGCTACACCTTC. The rearrangement combines TRBV4-1 with TRBJ1-2, and perhaps TRBD1 as D gene, on 5 matching bases. Per the germline V gene, MGHRA is the CDR1 and YSYEKL is the CDR2. Trimming at the junction amounts to 3 bases on V and 0 bases on J, and the germline ends lie 11 bases apart. The CDR3 starts with the cysteine, ends with the phenylalanine, and has 15 residues. Here the CDR3 DNA is all that survives: 45 bases in frame from base 1.